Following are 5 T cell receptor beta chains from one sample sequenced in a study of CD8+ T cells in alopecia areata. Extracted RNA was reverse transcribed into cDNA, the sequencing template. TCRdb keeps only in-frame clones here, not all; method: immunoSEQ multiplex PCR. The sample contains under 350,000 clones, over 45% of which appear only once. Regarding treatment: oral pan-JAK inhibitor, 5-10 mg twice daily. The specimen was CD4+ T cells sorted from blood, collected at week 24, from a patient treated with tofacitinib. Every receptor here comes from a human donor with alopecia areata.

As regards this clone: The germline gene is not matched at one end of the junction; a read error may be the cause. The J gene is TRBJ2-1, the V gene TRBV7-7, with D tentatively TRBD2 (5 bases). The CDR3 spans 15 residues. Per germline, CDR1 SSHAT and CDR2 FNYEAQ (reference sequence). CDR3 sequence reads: CASSLGVEAYNEQFF. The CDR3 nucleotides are TGTGCTAGCAGCTTGGGAGTGGAGGCCTACAATGAGCAGTTCTTC. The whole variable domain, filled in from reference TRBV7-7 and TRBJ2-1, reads GAGVSQSPRYKVTKRGQDVTLRCDPISSHATLYWYQQALGQGPEFLTYFNYEAQPDKSGLPSDRFSAERPEGSISTLTIQRTEQRDSAMYRCASSLGVEAYNEQFFGPGTRLTVL.

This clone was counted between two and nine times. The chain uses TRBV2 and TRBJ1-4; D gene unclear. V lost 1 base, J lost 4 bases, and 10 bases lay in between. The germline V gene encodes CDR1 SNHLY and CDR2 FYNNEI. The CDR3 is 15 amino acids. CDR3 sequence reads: CASSEGYSFNEKLFF. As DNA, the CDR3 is TGTGCCAGCAGTGAAGGTTACAGCTTTAATGAAAAACTGTTTTTT.

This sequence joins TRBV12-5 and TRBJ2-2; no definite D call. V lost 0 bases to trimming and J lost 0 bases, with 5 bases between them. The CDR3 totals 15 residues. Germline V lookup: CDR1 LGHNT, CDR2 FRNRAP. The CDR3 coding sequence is TGTGCTAGTGGTTTGGTCGGAGCGAACACCGGGGAGCTGTTTTTT. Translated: CASGLVGANTGELFF.

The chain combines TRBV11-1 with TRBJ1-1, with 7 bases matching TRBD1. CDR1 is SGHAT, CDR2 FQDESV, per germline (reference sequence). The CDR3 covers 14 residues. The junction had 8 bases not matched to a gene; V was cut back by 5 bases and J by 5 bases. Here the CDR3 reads CASSVDRAGTEAFF. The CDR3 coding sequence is TGTGCCAGCAGCGTCGACAGGGCAGGGACTGAAGCTTTCTTT.

The CDR3 DNA sequence: TGTGCCAGTAACTCCTACAATGAGCAGTTCTTC. This codes for CASNSYNEQFF. The V call is TRBV19, the J call TRBJ2-1; D is undetermined. Deletions cut 7 bases from V and 0 bases from J, with 1 base between. The CDR3 totals 11 residues. Germline CDR1 is LNHDA and CDR2 is SQIVND (reference sequence).